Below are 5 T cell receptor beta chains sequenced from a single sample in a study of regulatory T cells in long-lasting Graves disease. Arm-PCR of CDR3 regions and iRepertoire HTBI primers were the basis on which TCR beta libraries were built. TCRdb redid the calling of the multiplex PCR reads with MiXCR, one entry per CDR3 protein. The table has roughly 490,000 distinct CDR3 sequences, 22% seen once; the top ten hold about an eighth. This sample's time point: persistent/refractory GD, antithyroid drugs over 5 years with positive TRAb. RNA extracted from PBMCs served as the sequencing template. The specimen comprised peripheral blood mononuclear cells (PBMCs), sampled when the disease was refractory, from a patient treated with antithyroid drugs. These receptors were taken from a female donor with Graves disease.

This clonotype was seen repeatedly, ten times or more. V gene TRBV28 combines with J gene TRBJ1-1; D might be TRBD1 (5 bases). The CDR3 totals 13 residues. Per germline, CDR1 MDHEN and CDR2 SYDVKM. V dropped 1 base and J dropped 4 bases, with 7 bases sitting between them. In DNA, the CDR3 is TGTGCCAGCAGTTTATTAGGGACCACTGAAGCTTTCTTT. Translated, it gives CASSLLGTTEAFF.

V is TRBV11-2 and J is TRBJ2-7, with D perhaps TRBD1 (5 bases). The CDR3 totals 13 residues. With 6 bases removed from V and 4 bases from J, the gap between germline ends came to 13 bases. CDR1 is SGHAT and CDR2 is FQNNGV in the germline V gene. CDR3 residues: CASRRMGRYEQYF. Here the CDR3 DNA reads TGTGCCAGCAGACGAATGGGGCGATACGAGCAGTACTTC.

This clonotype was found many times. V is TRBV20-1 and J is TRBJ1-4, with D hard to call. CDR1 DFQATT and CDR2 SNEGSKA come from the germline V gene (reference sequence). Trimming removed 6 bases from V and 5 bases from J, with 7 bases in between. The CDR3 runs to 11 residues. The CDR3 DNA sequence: TGCAGTGCGCCCCGCAATGAAAAACTGTTTTTT. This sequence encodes CSAPRNEKLFF.

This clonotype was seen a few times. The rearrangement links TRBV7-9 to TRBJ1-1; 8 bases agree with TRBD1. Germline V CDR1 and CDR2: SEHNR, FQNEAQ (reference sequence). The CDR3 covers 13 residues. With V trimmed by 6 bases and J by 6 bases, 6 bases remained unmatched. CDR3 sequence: CASRSTGESEAFF. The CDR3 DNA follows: TGTGCCAGCAGGTCGACAGGGGAGTCTGAAGCTTTCTTT.

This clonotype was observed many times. The CDR3 is CASSSDRGFTETQYF. DNA of the CDR3: TGTGCCAGCAGTTCCGACAGGGGGTTCACAGAGACCCAGTACTTC. This chain joins TRBV28 and TRBJ2-5, with 9 bases matching TRBD1. The CDR3 spans 15 residues. The germline gives CDR1 MDHEN, CDR2 SYDVKM. After removal of 4 bases from V and 4 bases from J, the junction contained 7 bases not matched to a gene. The whole variable domain, remainder taken from reference TRBV28 and TRBJ2-5, is DVKVTQSSRYLVKRTGEKVFLECVQDMDHENMFWYRQDPGLGLRLIYFSYDVKMKEKGDIPEGYSVSREKKERFSLILESASTNQTSMYLCASSSDRGFTETQYFGPGTRLLVL.